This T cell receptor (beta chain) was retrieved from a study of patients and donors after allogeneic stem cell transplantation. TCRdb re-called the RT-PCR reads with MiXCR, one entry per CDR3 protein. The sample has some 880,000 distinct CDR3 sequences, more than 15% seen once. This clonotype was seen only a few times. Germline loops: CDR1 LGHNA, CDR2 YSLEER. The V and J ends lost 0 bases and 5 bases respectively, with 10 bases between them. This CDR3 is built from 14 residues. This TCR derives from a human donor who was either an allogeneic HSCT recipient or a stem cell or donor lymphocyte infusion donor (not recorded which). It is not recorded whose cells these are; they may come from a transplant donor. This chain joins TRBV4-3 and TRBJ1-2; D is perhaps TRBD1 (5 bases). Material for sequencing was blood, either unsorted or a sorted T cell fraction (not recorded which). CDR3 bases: TGCGCCAGCAGCCAAGATCGGACAACATATGGCTACACCTTC. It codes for CASSQDRTTYGYTF.